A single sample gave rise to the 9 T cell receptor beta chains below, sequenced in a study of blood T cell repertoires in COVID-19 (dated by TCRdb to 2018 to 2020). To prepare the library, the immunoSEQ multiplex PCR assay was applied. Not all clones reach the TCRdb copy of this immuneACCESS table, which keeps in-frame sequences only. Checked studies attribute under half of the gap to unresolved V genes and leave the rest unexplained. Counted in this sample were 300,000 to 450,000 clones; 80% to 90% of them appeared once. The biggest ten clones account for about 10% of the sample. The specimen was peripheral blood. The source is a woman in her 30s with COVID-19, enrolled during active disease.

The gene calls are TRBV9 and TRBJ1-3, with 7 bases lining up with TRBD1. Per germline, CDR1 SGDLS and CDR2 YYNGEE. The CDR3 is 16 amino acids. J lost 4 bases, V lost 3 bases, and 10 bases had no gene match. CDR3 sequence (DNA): TGTGCCAGCAGCGCTCAACCTGGGACAGCAGGAAACACCATATATTTT. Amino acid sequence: CASSAQPGTAGNTIYF.

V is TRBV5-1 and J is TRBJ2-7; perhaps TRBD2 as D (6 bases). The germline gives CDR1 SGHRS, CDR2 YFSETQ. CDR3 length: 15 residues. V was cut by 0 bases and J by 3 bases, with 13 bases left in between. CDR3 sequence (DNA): TGCGCCAGCAGCTTGGGGCCTAGCGAAGTCTACGAGCAGTACTTC. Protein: CASSLGPSEVYEQYF.

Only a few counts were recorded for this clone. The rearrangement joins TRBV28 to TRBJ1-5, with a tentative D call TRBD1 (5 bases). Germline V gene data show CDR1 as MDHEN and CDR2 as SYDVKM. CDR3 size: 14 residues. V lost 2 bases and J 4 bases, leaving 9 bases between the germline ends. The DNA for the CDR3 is TGTGCCAGCAGTTTAGGGGCAGGGAATCAGCCCCAGCATTTT. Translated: CASSLGAGNQPQHF.

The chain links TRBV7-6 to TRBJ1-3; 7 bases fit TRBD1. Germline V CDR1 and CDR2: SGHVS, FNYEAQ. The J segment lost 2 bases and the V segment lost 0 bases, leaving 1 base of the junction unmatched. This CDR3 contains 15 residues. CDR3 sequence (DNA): TGTGCCAGCAGCTTAGCGCAGGGGGCTGGAAACACCATATATTTT. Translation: CASSLAQGAGNTIYF.

CDR3 nucleotides: TGTGCCAGCAGTCCGAGACAGATCTACGAGCAGTACTTC. Protein: CASSPRQIYEQYF. The rearrangement uses TRBV27 and TRBJ2-7; tentative D call: TRBD1 (5 bases). Deletions cut 5 bases from V and 3 bases from J, with 11 bases between. The CDR3 loop spans 13 amino acids. Germline loops: CDR1 MNHEY, CDR2 SMNVEV (reference sequence).

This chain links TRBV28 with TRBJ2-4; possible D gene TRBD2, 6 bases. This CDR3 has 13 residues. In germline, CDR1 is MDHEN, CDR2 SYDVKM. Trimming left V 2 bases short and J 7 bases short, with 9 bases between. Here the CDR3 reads CASSLAGRNIQYF. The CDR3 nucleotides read TGTGCCAGCAGTTTAGCTGGGAGGAACATTCAGTACTTC.

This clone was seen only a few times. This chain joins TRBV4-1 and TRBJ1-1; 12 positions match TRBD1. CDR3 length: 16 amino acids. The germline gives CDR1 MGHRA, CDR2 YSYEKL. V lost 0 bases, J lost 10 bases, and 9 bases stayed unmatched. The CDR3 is CASSQEVRGDRGRAFF. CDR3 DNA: TGCGCCAGCAGCCAAGAAGTGAGAGGGGACAGGGGGCGAGCTTTCTTT.

DNA of the CDR3: TGTGCCAGCAGTGAAATGGGGCTAGCGGGAGATACGCAGTATTTT. Translating it yields CASSEMGLAGDTQYF. This rearrangement joins TRBV6-4 to TRBJ2-3; 8 bases match TRBD2. Losses at the gene ends were 3 bases for V and 5 bases for J; bases not matched to a gene: 7. Looked up from germline, CDR1 is MRHNA and CDR2 is SNTAGT. This CDR3 spans 15 amino acids.

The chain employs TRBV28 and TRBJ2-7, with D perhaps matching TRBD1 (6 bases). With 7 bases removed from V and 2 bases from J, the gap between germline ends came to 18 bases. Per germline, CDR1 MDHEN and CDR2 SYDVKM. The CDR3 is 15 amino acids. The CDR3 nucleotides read TGTGCCAGCACTTCACTGGGGGACACCGCCTACGAGCAGTACTTC. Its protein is CASTSLGDTAYEQYF.